This T cell receptor (beta chain) was recorded in a study of OX40 agonist ivuxolimab in advanced cancers. Overall study: Ivuxolimab, an agonistic anti-OX40 (CD134) antibody, was given to patients. There were three patients with partial responses, one having hepatocellular carcinoma and two cutaneous melanoma.

Profiling relied on immunoSEQ multiplex PCR, and the TCRdb table lists in-frame clones only, not all of them. The data contain over 25,000 clones, roughly 90% of them singletons. Material: CD4+ or CD8+ T cells sorted from blood, obtained in a trial of the OX40 agonist ivuxolimab. The receptor was isolated from an adult with an advanced solid tumor such as melanoma, head and neck, liver or kidney cancer.

CDR3 bases: TGTGCCAGCAGTTTGATAGGGAATGAAAAACTGTTTTTT. This translates into CASSLIGNEKLFF. V is TRBV28 and J is TRBJ1-4; D is unclear. In germline, CDR1 is MDHEN, CDR2 SYDVKM. CDR3 size: 13 residues. Trimming shortened V by 3 bases and J by 5 bases, and 7 bases separated the two germline ends.